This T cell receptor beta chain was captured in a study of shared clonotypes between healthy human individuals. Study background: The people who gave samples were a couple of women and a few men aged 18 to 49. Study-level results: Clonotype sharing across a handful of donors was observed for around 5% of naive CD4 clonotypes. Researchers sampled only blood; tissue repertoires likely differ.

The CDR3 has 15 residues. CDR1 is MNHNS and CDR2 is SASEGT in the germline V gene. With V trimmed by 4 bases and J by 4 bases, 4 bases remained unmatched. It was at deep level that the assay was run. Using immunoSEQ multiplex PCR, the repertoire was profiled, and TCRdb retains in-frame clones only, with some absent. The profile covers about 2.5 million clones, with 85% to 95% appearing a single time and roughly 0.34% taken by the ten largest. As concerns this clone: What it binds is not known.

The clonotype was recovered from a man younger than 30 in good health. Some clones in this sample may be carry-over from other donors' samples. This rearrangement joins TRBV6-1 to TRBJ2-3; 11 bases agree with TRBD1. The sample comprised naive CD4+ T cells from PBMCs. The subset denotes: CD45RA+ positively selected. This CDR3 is CASSAPDRGPDTQYF. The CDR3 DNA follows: TGTGCCAGCAGTGCACCGGACAGGGGGCCAGATACGCAGTATTTT.